The source of this T cell receptor beta chain is a study of neoadjuvant nivolumab and ipilimumab in lung cancer. Study context: Patients got nivolumab 3 mg/kg on days 1, 15 and 29; combination added ipilimumab 1 mg/kg day 1.

V lost 3 bases and J 8 bases, leaving 8 bases between the germline ends. This CDR3 spans 12 amino acids. Germline V gene data show CDR1 as SGHTA and CDR2 as FQGNSA. Whole-study results and caveats: Pretherapy blood TCR richness correlated positively with resected tumor richness. Only a single major-pathologic-response sample was available for clonality analysis.

Details on this clone: What it recognizes is unknown.

Sequenced by immunoSEQ multiplex PCR; TCRdb stores in-frame clones only, minus some. Of about 27,000 clones in the sample, about 70% were seen once. This rearrangement joins TRBV7-2 to TRBJ1-3; D is uncertain. This TCR came from an adult with non-small cell lung cancer. The sample was tumor tissue, taken after neoadjuvant nivolumab, alone or with ipilimumab, at or shortly before surgery. The CDR3 sequence is CASSFIRDTIYF. CDR3 nucleotide sequence: TGTGCCAGCAGCTTCATCCGGGACACCATATATTTT.